Listed here are 31 T cell receptor beta chains from one sample, sequenced in a study of cytomegalovirus exposure and HLA in healthy donors. Use of 60 Vbeta and 13 Jbeta primers characterized the PCR. Assay used: immunoSEQ multiplex PCR; TCRdb lists only in-frame clones, some missing. Among some 160,000 clones, around 74% were seen once, and the ten largest hold approximately 1.4%. Sample: PBMCs. These receptors were taken from a woman aged 25 to 39 in good health and CMV-seronegative.

This clone was recorded once. This sequence joins TRBV30 and TRBJ2-7, with TRBD2 identical over 10 bases. This CDR3 has 15 amino acids. V dropped 0 bases and J dropped 2; count of bases not matched to a gene: 4. Germline V lookup: CDR1 GTSNPN, CDR2 SVGIG (reference sequence). The CDR3 bases are TGTGCCTGGAGTGTAGGGACTAGCGCCGCCTACGAGCAGTACTTC. Its translation: CAWSVGTSAAYEQYF.

The chain's CDR3 is CATLGTDSGNTIYF. The CDR3 region has the DNA TGTGCCACATTGGGGACAGACTCTGGAAACACCATATATTTT. The V and J genes are TRBV10-3 and TRBJ1-3; 7 positions match TRBD1. Germline CDR1 ENHRY, CDR2 SYGVKD. This CDR3 is built from 14 residues. V lost 10 bases and J lost 0; bases outside the gene matches: 6.

CDR3 nucleotides: TGTGCTAGTGATAAATCAGGGGGTACGAACACTGAAGCTTTCTTT. The encoded protein is CASDKSGGTNTEAFF. The chain couples TRBV12-5 to TRBJ1-1; 7 nucleotides line up with TRBD1. V was pared by 7 bases and J by 1 base, with 9 bases of the junction left unmatched. CDR3 size: 15 residues. Germline CDR1 and CDR2: LGHNT and FRNRAP.

The chain is built from TRBV5-1 and TRBJ2-3, with D maybe TRBD1 (5 bases). The V gene lost 4 bases and the J gene lost 0 bases, with 12 bases spanning the gap. The V gene's germline CDR1 is SGHRS and CDR2 YFSETQ. The CDR3 covers 15 residues. The CDR3 protein is CASSPLGASTDTQYF. CDR3 sequence (DNA): TGCGCCAGCAGCCCCTTAGGGGCTAGCACAGATACGCAGTATTTT.

This sequence joins TRBV19 and TRBJ1-2; D is perhaps TRBD1 (5 bases). The CDR3 runs to 14 residues. CDR1 is LNHDA and CDR2 is SQIVND in the germline V gene (reference sequence). The V and J ends lost 4 bases and 4 bases respectively, with 13 bases between them. The CDR3 nucleotides read TGTGCCAGTAGTAGCCTCGGGGGATTCTATGGCTACACCTTC. This sequence encodes CASSSLGGFYGYTF. The entire variable domain, with the rest obtained from reference TRBV19 and TRBJ1-2, is as follows: DGGITQSPKYLFRKEGQNVTLSCEQNLNHDAMYWYRQDPGQGLRLIYYSQIVNDFQKGDIAEGYSVSREKKESFPLTVTSAQKNPTAFYLCASSSLGGFYGYTFGSGTRLTVV.

This chain joins TRBV7-8 and TRBJ1-5; D gene unclear. The CDR3 extends over 13 amino acids. In germline, CDR1 is SGHVS, CDR2 FQNEAQ. Trimming removed 6 bases from V and 9 bases from J, with 15 bases in between. Here the CDR3 DNA reads TGTGCCAGCAGGTTGGCCCTCCAAACGCCCCAGCATTTT. Protein sequence: CASRLALQTPQHF.

This clone was observed a few times. CDR3 sequence: CASSVNRDRGGNEKLFF. CDR3 nucleotides: TGTGCCAGCAGCGTGAACCGGGACAGGGGAGGGAATGAAAAACTGTTTTTT. V gene TRBV2 combines with J gene TRBJ1-4; 10 bases match TRBD1. The V gene end was trimmed by 6 bases and the J gene end by 5 bases; junction bases not matched to a gene: 12. CDR1 SNHLY and CDR2 FYNNEI come from the germline V gene. The CDR3 runs 17 residues. Supplemented by reference TRBV2 and TRBJ1-4, the full variable domain reads EPEVTQTPSHQVTQMGQEVILRCVPISNHLYFYWYRQILGQKVEFLVSFYNNEISEKSEIFDDQFSVERPDGSNFTLKIRSTKLEDSAMYFCASSVNRDRGGNEKLFFGSGTQLSVL.

The J gene is TRBJ1-2, the V gene TRBV2; tentative D call: TRBD1 (5 bases). CDR3 length equals 13 residues. Trimming stripped 6 bases from V and 2 bases from J, with 10 bases between. Looked up from germline, CDR1 is SNHLY and CDR2 is FYNNEI. The CDR3 DNA reads TGTGCCAGCAGAACAGACAGCAACTATGGCTACACCTTC. This sequence encodes CASRTDSNYGYTF.

The CDR3: CASSLGGARLNSPLHF. Written as DNA, the CDR3 is TGTGCCAGCAGCTTAGGTGGGGCGCGCCTGAATTCACCCCTCCACTTT. The chain couples TRBV7-9 to TRBJ1-6; a possible D gene is TRBD1 (5 bases). The CDR3 runs to 16 residues. Germline loops: CDR1 SEHNR, CDR2 FQNEAQ (reference sequence). V shed 1 base and J shed 7 bases, with 14 bases lying between them.

The chain carries TRBV7-2 and TRBJ2-7, with D unclear. The germline V and J ends were trimmed by 1 base and 2 bases, with 6 bases remaining between them. Germline V lookup: CDR1 SGHTA, CDR2 FQGNSA. The CDR3 consists of 13 residues. As DNA, the CDR3 is TGTGCCAGCAGCTTAGGTTCCGCCTACGAGCAGTACTTC. As protein: CASSLGSAYEQYF. Based on the CDR3 plus reference TRBV7-2 and TRBJ2-7, the full variable domain is GAGVSQSPSNKVTEKGKDVELRCDPISGHTALYWYRQSLGQGLEFLIYFQGNSAPDKSGLPSDRFSAERTGGSVSTLTIQRTQQEDSAVYLCASSLGSAYEQYFGPGTRLTVT.

V is TRBV6-5 and J is TRBJ2-2; TRBD2 agrees at 9 bases. Germline V gene data show CDR1 as MNHEY and CDR2 as SVGAGI. The J segment lost 5 bases and the V segment lost 1 base, leaving 5 bases of the junction unmatched. This CDR3 is 16 amino acids long. DNA for the CDR3: TGTGCCAGCAGTTACTTCCGGACTAGCGTGACCGGGGAGCTGTTTTTT. Protein: CASSYFRTSVTGELFF.

The chain joins TRBV5-5 to TRBJ2-1; D remains unclear. V gave up 4 bases and J gave up 1 base, with 6 bases separating them. Looked up from germline, CDR1 is SGHKS and CDR2 is YYEKEE (reference sequence). The CDR3 consists of 13 residues. The CDR3 protein is CASSLYSYNEQFF. The CDR3 nucleotides are TGTGCCAGCAGCCTATATTCCTACAATGAGCAGTTCTTC. The whole variable domain, filled in from reference TRBV5-5 and TRBJ2-1, reads DAGVTQSPTHLIKTRGQQVTLRCSPISGHKSVSWYQQVLGQGPQFIFQYYEKEERGRGNFPDRFSARQFPNYSSELNVNALLLGDSALYLCASSLYSYNEQFFGPGTRLTVL.

The chain uses TRBV19 and TRBJ2-7, with D uncertain. This CDR3 comprises 14 residues. With 1 base removed from V and 0 bases from J, the gap between germline ends came to 7 bases. Germline V CDR1 and CDR2: LNHDA, SQIVND (reference sequence). CDR3 DNA sequence: TGTGCCAGTAGTATAGCCAGGAACTCCTACGAGCAGTACTTC. It is translated as CASSIARNSYEQYF.

This sequence joins TRBV4-1 and TRBJ2-2; TRBD2 aligns across 10 bases. There are 16 residues in the CDR3. Unmatched junction bases numbered 8, after V lost 3 bases and J lost 7 bases. Germline V gene data show CDR1 as MGHRA and CDR2 as YSYEKL. Here the CDR3 reads CASSQGSGGHVGELFF. The CDR3 region has the DNA TGCGCCAGCAGCCAGGGTAGCGGGGGGCACGTCGGGGAGCTGTTTTTT.

The rearrangement uses TRBV6-5 and TRBJ2-7; tentatively, D is TRBD2 (5 bases). This CDR3 has 14 residues. The V gene's germline CDR1 is MNHEY and CDR2 SVGAGI. With 6 bases removed from V and 2 bases from J, the gap between germline ends came to 14 bases. In nucleotides, the CDR3 is TGTGCCAGCAGCCGTGGAGAGGGCGCCTACGAGCAGTACTTC. Translated, it gives CASSRGEGAYEQYF.

The chain combines TRBV7-2 with TRBJ1-3, with D tentatively TRBD1 (6 bases). V gave up 8 bases and J gave up 0 bases, with 17 bases separating them. Per germline, CDR1 SGHTA and CDR2 FQGNSA. The CDR3 length is 16 residues. CDR3 sequence: CASAGGGLSSGNTIYF. The CDR3 DNA is TGTGCCAGCGCCGGCGGGGGGCTAAGCTCTGGAAACACCATATATTTT.

The V and J genes are TRBV27 and TRBJ1-5; 7 positions match TRBD1. J gave up 9 bases and V 6 bases, and 8 bases lay outside the gene matches. Germline V gene data show CDR1 as MNHEY and CDR2 as SMNVEV (reference sequence). The CDR3 covers 13 residues. The CDR3 loop reads CASRLRGQGPQHF. Written as DNA, the CDR3 is TGTGCCAGCAGGTTAAGGGGGCAGGGGCCCCAGCATTTT.

This clone has more than one count but fewer than ten. This chain links TRBV2 with TRBJ2-5, with D possibly matching TRBD1 (6 bases). The CDR3 totals 15 residues. V was clipped by 1 base and J by 6 bases, with 15 bases between them. CDR1 is SNHLY and CDR2 is FYNNEI in the germline V gene. CDR3 nucleotides: TGTGCCAGCAGTGAAGACACAGGGTACTGGAAGACCCAGTACTTC. Protein sequence: CASSEDTGYWKTQYF.

Notes on this clone: Sequence at one end of the junction differs from germline and may be a read error. Within the sample, other DNA sequences also encode this same CDR3. The chain is built from TRBV7-9 and TRBJ1-2; D gene ambiguous. Germline CDR1 and CDR2: SEHNR and FQNEAQ (reference sequence). CDR3 length: 14 residues. The DNA for the CDR3 is TGTGCCAGCAGCCTAGCGGTAGATTACTATGGCTACACCTTC. It codes for CASSLAVDYYGYTF.

The rearrangement links TRBV23-1 to TRBJ2-7; TRBD1 matches 9 bases. TRBV23-1 has ORF status, its function being uncertain. The junction had 8 bases not matched to a gene; V was cut back by 2 bases and J by 6 bases. CDR3 length: 15 residues. The CDR3 here is CASSQPGQGEFEQYF. In DNA form, the CDR3 reads TGCGCCAGCAGTCAACCGGGACAGGGAGAATTCGAGCAGTACTTC.

V gene TRBV27 combines with J gene TRBJ1-1; D perhaps matches TRBD1 (5 bases). Trimming removed 8 bases from V and 1 base from J, with 17 bases in between. CDR1 is MNHEY and CDR2 is SMNVEV in the germline V gene (reference sequence). This CDR3 comprises 15 residues. The DNA for the CDR3 is TGTGCCAGCCGCCTTGGGGAGGGGAGGAACACTGAAGCTTTCTTT. Its protein is CASRLGEGRNTEAFF.

V usage is TRBV6-5 and J usage is TRBJ1-2; D not resolved. V dropped 0 bases and J dropped 3 bases, with 11 bases sitting between them. The CDR3 loop spans 15 amino acids. The V gene's germline CDR1 is MNHEY and CDR2 SVGAGI. The CDR3, as DNA: TGTGCCAGCAGTTACTCGAGTACCGGTCACTATGGCTACACCTTC. Protein: CASSYSSTGHYGYTF.

The gene calls are TRBV25-1 and TRBJ1-2, with TRBD1 as a possible D gene (6 bases). Trimming pared 6 bases from V and 10 bases from J, leaving 18 bases between. This CDR3 is built from 13 residues. Germline V gene data show CDR1 as MGHDK and CDR2 as SYGVNS. The CDR3 sequence is CASSEINDRIYTF. The CDR3 nucleotides are TGTGCCAGCAGCGAGATTAATGACAGGATCTACACCTTC.

The chain uses TRBV18 and TRBJ2-5; D not certain. The J call is uncertain, as TRBJ2-7 better fits the DNA end. The CDR3 is made up of 13 amino acids. Germline CDR1 and CDR2: KGHSH and LQKENI. CDR3 in DNA: TGTGCCAGCTCACCACCGACTGCTTACGAGCAGTACTTC. This translates into CASSPPTAYEQYF.

Note on this clone: Mismatch with germline at one junction end may stem from a read error. The V and J genes are TRBV2 and TRBJ1-1; possible D gene TRBD1, 6 bases. CDR1 and CDR2 from the germline V gene are SNHLY and FYNNEI. This CDR3 contains 12 residues. The DNA of the CDR3 is TGTGCCAGCAGCGGGACACTCGTTAAGTCCGACTTT. It is translated as CASSGTLVKSDF.

Turning to this clone: A junction end diverges from the germline sequence, so it may reflect a read error. The chain carries TRBV19 and TRBJ1-2; 8 bases agree with TRBD1. The CDR3 is 13 amino acids. Germline CDR1 reads LNHDA; CDR2 reads SQIVND (reference sequence). The CDR3 nucleotides read TGTGCCAGTAGTATAGTAGGGTCGGGACAGGCTATCTTC. Translating gives CASSIVGSGQAIF.

The chain links TRBV18 to TRBJ1-6; 10 nucleotides agree with TRBD1. Germline CDR1 reads KGHSH; CDR2 reads LQKENI. The CDR3 loop spans 16 amino acids. The trim removed 2 bases at V and 10 bases at J, leaving 8 bases unmatched. The CDR3 nucleotides read TGTGCCAGCTCACCAAGGACAGGGGGTGCGTGGTCACCCCTCCACTTT. This codes for CASSPRTGGAWSPLHF. Drawing the rest from reference TRBV18 and TRBJ1-6, the complete variable domain is NAGVMQNPRHLVRRRGQEARLRCSPMKGHSHVYWYRQLPEEGLKFMVYLQKENIIDESGMPKERFSAEFPKEGPSILRIQQVVRGDSAAYFCASSPRTGGAWSPLHFGNGTRLTVT.

The chain joins TRBV18 to TRBJ2-3, with TRBD2 as a possible D gene (6 bases). Germline loops: CDR1 KGHSH, CDR2 LQKENI. The CDR3 has 14 residues. V shed 3 bases and J shed 5 bases, with 12 bases lying between them. CDR3 in amino acids: CASSPWRDEDTQYF. The CDR3 nucleotides read TGTGCCAGCTCACCGTGGAGGGATGAAGATACGCAGTATTTT.

V usage is TRBV7-9 and J usage is TRBJ2-2; 8 bases align to TRBD2. The ends lost 2 bases at V and 6 bases at J; junction bases unmatched: 8. This CDR3 is 16 amino acids long. Germline CDR1 and CDR2: SEHNR and FQNEAQ (reference sequence). In DNA form, the CDR3 reads TGTGCCAGCAGCTTACCCGGGACTAGGCCGGCCGGGGAGCTGTTTTTT. This sequence encodes CASSLPGTRPAGELFF.

This chain joins TRBV27 and TRBJ2-7, with a weak D call TRBD2 (6 bases). This CDR3 spans 14 amino acids. Germline lookup yields CDR1 MNHEY and CDR2 SMNVEV (reference sequence). V was trimmed by 6 bases and J by 4 bases, leaving 16 bases between them. The CDR3 DNA follows: TGTGCCAGCAGACCCGCGGCGGGGACGTACGAGCAGTACTTC. It yields the protein CASRPAAGTYEQYF.

Of note for this clone: At one end, the junction sequence differs from germline, possibly due to a read error. V gene TRBV10-3 combines with J gene TRBJ2-7; the match to TRBD2 covers 10 bases. This CDR3 is built from 16 residues. Germline values: CDR1 ENHRY, CDR2 SYGVKD. CDR3 region: CAVSEWERGGSYEQYF. As DNA, the CDR3 is TGTGCCGTCAGTGAGTGGGAGCGGGGGGGCTCCTACGAGCAGTACTTC.